The 14 T cell receptor beta chains below come from one sample, sequenced in a study of T-cell reconstitution after alpha-beta-depleted transplantation in children. Researchers prepared the TCRbeta library using unique molecular identifiers, the study reports. TCRdb processed the PCR reads anew with MiXCR; each CDR3 protein has one entry. The sample carries approximately 400,000 distinct CDR3 sequences, approximately 10% recorded once. Here the sequenced sample was PBMCs from the stem cell graft donor, taken from the stem cell graft. Receptor source: a human donor who donated a stem cell graft to a child with acute myeloid leukemia.

This clonotype was counted between two and nine times. The V gene is TRBV25-1, the J gene TRBJ1-4; D unclear. From germline, CDR1 is MGHDK and CDR2 SYGVNS. The CDR3 spans 15 residues. The V and J ends lost 0 bases and 5 bases respectively, with 10 bases between them. CDR3 amino acids: CASSEYPRTNEKLFF. CDR3 DNA sequence: TGTGCCAGCAGTGAATACCCTCGAACGAATGAAAAACTGTTTTTT.

This clonotype has more than one count but fewer than ten. The rearrangement uses TRBV20-1 and TRBJ2-1, with D perhaps TRBD2 (6 bases). The length of the CDR3 is 14 residues. V lost 0 bases and J 9 bases, leaving 15 bases between the germline ends. In germline, CDR1 is DFQATT, CDR2 SNEGSKA (reference sequence). The DNA of the CDR3 is TGCAGTGCTAGAGATGCAGGAATAGCGGCTGAGCAGTTCTTC. It is translated as CSARDAGIAAEQFF.

V usage is TRBV12-3 or TRBV12-4 and J usage is TRBJ1-5; no firm D call. The CDR3 runs 12 residues. V gave up 5 bases and J gave up 5 bases, with 7 bases separating them. The CDR3 region has the DNA TGTGCCAGCAGTGCTGGCGATCAGCCCCAGCATTTT. Translation: CASSAGDQPQHF.

At least ten counts were recorded for this clonotype. The rearrangement links TRBV6-2 or TRBV6-3 to TRBJ2-7; 7 positions match TRBD1. CDR3 length equals 16 residues. Germline V gene sequence: CDR1 MNHEY, CDR2 SVGEGT. The trim removed 4 bases at V and 0 bases at J, leaving 9 bases unmatched. The CDR3 DNA follows: TGTGCCAGCAGTTCCCCGGGACAGCGCCTCTCCTACGAGCAGTACTTC. This gives the protein CASSSPGQRLSYEQYF.

Ten or more counts support this clonotype. This chain joins TRBV7-9 and TRBJ2-3; D gene unclear. This CDR3 spans 12 amino acids. Germline lookup yields CDR1 SEHNR and CDR2 FQNEAQ (reference sequence). The germline V and J ends were trimmed by 3 bases and 8 bases, with 9 bases remaining between them. CDR3 DNA sequence: TGTGCCAGCAGCTTTGAGGCGGTTACGCAGTATTTT. It is translated as CASSFEAVTQYF.

This clonotype was counted between two and nine times. The V gene is TRBV29-1, the J gene TRBJ2-2, with 12 bases aligning to TRBD2. The junction had 8 bases not matched to a gene; V was cut back by 7 bases and J by 5 bases. CDR1 SQVTM and CDR2 ANQGSEA come from the germline V gene. The CDR3 extends over 15 amino acids. DNA for the CDR3: TGCAGCGCTGCGACTAGCGGGGGCGGAACCGGGGAGCTGTTTTTT. Protein sequence: CSAATSGGGTGELFF.

The genes are TRBV5-6 and TRBJ1-6; the D is unclear. The CDR3 totals 16 residues. Trimming left V 3 bases short and J 0 bases short, with 10 bases between. Germline V lookup: CDR1 SGHDT, CDR2 YYEEEE. The CDR3 spells CASSSIHSSYNSPLHF. The CDR3 nucleotides are TGTGCCAGCAGCTCCATTCACAGCTCCTATAATTCACCCCTCCACTTT. The full variable domain, with the rest looked up from reference TRBV5-6 and TRBJ1-6, is DAGVTQSPTHLIKTRGQQVTLRCSPKSGHDTVSWYQQALGQGPQFIFQYYEEEERQRGNFPDRFSGHQFPNYSSELNVNALLLGDSALYLCASSSIHSSYNSPLHFGNGTRLTVT.

This clonotype showed up just a few times. The chain joins TRBV2 to TRBJ1-1; 8 bases are a match to TRBD1. With V trimmed by 5 bases and J by 1 base, 6 bases remained unmatched. The germline V gene has CDR1 SNHLY and CDR2 FYNNEI. The CDR3 has 15 amino acids. The DNA of the CDR3 is TGTGCCAGCAGTAATCTAGACAGGGGGAACACTGAAGCTTTCTTT. Translation gives CASSNLDRGNTEAFF.

This clonotype was recorded a few times. This chain connects TRBV12-3 or TRBV12-4 to TRBJ1-1; D may be TRBD1 (5 bases). The ends were cut back, 0 bases at V and 5 bases at J, with 13 bases in the middle. This CDR3 region has 15 residues. CDR3 loop: CASSLAPPGGTEAFF. CDR3 nucleotide sequence: TGTGCCAGCAGTTTAGCGCCGCCTGGGGGGACTGAAGCTTTCTTT.

This clonotype was recorded a few times. The chain employs TRBV13 and TRBJ2-1; D assignment may be TRBD1 or TRBD2 (7 bases each). Germline values: CDR1 PRHDT, CDR2 FYEKMQ (reference sequence). CDR3 length: 16 residues. V lost 4 bases to trimming and J lost 0 bases, with 13 bases between them. This CDR3 reads CASSSGGGSSYNEQFF. In nucleotides, the CDR3 is TGTGCCAGCAGCTCAGGGGGGGGGAGCTCCTACAATGAGCAGTTCTTC. Full variable domain (remainder filled in from reference TRBV13 and TRBJ2-1): AAGVIQSPRHLIKEKRETATLKCYPIPRHDTVYWYQQGPGQDPQFLISFYEKMQSDKGSIPDRFSAQQFSDYHSELNMSSLELGDSALYFCASSSGGGSSYNEQFFGPGTRLTVL.

The V call is TRBV3-1, the J call TRBJ2-1; tentative D call: TRBD1 (6 bases). Deletions cut 4 bases from V and 4 bases from J, with 20 bases between. The CDR3 runs 17 residues. Germline CDR1 reads LGHDT; CDR2 reads YNNKEL (reference sequence). The CDR3 nucleotides are TGTGCCAGCAGCCCCTTACTTCGGGACATACTATACAATGAGCAGTTCTTC. Translating it yields CASSPLLRDILYNEQFF.

This clonotype was seen at least ten times. This chain joins TRBV7-2 and TRBJ1-5; D unresolved. The CDR3 runs to 12 residues. Germline CDR1 is SGHTA and CDR2 is FQGNSA. The germline V and J ends were trimmed by 1 base and 10 bases, with 8 bases remaining between them. DNA for the CDR3: TGTGCCAGCAGCTTAGTCCCCGGTCCCCAGCATTTT. This sequence encodes CASSLVPGPQHF.

This chain links TRBV25-1 with TRBJ2-2, with TRBD2 matching 14 bases. CDR1 and CDR2 from the germline V gene are MGHDK and SYGVNS. This CDR3 contains 18 residues. J gave up 2 bases and V 6 bases, and 8 bases lay outside the gene matches. The CDR3 spells CASSPGTSGSVNTGELFF. CDR3 coding DNA: TGTGCCAGCAGCCCCGGGACTAGCGGGAGCGTTAACACCGGGGAGCTGTTTTTT.

The chain joins TRBV20-1 to TRBJ2-3; D may be TRBD1 (5 bases). Germline V gene sequence: CDR1 DFQATT, CDR2 SNEGSKA (reference sequence). V was clipped by 4 bases and J by 3 bases, with 14 bases between them. CDR3 length: 14 amino acids. In nucleotides, the CDR3 is TGCAGTGCTACTAGGGGCGATTTGACAGATACGCAGTATTTT. Its translation: CSATRGDLTDTQYF.